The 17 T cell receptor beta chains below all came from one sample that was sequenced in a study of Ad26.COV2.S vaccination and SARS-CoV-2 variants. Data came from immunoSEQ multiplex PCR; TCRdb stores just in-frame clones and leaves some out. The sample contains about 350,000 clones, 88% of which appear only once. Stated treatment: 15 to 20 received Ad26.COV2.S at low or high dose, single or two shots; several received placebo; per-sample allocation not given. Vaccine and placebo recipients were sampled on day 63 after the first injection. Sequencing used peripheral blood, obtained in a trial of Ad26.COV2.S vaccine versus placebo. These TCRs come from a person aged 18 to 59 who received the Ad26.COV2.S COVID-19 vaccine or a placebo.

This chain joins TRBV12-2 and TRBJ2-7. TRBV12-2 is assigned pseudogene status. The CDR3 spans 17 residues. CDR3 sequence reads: CASRSSRAGQSSYEQYF. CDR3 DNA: TGTGCAAGTCGCTCCAGCAGGGCGGGTCAGAGCTCCTACGAGCAGTACTTC.

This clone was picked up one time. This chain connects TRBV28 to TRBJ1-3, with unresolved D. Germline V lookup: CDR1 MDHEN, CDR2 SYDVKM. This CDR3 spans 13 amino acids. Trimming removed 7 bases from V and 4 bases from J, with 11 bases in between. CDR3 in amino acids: CASTENLGNTIYF. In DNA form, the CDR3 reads TGTGCCAGCACTGAAAACTTAGGAAACACCATATATTTT.

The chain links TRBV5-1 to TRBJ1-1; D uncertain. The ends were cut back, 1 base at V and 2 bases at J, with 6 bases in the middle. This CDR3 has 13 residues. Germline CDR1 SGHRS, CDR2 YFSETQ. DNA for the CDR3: TGCGCCAGCAGCTTGAACGCAAACACTGAAGCTTTCTTT. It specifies CASSLNANTEAFF.

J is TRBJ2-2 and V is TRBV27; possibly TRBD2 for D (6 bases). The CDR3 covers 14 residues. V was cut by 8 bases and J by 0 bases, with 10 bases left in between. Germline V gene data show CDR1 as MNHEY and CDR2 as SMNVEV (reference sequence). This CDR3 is CASASGSNTGELFF. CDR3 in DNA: TGTGCCAGCGCAAGCGGGTCGAACACCGGGGAGCTGTTTTTT.

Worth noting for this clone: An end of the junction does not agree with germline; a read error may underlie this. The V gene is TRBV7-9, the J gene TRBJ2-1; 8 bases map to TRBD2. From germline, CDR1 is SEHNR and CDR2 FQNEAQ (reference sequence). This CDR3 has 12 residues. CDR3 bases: TGTGCCAGCAGCCCACGGGGACGGGAGGGCGTCTTC. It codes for CASSPRGREGVF.

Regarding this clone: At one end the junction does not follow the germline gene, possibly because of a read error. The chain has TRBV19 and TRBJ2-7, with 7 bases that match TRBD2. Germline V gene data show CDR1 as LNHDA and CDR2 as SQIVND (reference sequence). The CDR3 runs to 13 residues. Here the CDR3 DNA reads TGTGCCAGTAGTCCCCTCGGGGGGTACGCGCAGTACTTC. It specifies CASSPLGGYAQYF.

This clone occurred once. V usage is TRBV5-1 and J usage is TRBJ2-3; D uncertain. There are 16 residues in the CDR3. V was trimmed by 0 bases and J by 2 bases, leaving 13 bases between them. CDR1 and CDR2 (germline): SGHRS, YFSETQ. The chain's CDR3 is CASSLEGTTNTDTQYF. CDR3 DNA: TGCGCCAGCAGCTTGGAGGGCACCACCAACACAGATACGCAGTATTTT.

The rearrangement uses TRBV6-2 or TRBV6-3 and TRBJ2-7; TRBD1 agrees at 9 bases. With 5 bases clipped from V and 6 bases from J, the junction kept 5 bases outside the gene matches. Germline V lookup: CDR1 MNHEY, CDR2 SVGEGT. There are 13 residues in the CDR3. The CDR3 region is CASSAEDRGEQYF. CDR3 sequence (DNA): TGTGCCAGCAGTGCCGAGGACAGGGGCGAGCAGTACTTC.

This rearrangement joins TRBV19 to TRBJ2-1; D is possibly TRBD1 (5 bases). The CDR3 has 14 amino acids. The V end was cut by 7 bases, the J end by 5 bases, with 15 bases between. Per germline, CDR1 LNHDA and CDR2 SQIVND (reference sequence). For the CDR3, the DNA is TGTGCCAGTAAGTTCAGGGATAGAAACAATGAGCAGTTCTTC. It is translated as CASKFRDRNNEQFF. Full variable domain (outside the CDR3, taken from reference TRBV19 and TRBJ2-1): DGGITQSPKYLFRKEGQNVTLSCEQNLNHDAMYWYRQDPGQGLRLIYYSQIVNDFQKGDIAEGYSVSREKKESFPLTVTSAQKNPTAFYLCASKFRDRNNEQFFGPGTRLTVL.

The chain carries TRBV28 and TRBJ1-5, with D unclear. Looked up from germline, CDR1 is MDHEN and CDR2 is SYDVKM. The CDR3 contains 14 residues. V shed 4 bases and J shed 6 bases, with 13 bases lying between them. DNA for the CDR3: TGTGCCAGCAGTTCTAATGGGTTGGGTCAGCCCCAGCATTTT. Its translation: CASSSNGLGQPQHF.

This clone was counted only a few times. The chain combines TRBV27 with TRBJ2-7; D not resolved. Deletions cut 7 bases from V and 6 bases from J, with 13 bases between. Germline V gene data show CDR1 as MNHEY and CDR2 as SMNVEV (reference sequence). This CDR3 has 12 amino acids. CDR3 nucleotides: TGTGCCAGCAAACGGAGTGGGTCCGAGCAGTACTTC. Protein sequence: CASKRSGSEQYF.

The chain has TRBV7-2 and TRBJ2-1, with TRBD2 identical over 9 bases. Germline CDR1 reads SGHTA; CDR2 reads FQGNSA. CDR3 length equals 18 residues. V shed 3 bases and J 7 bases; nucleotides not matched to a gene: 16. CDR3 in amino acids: CASSFKSVSGSPTNEQFF. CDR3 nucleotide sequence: TGTGCCAGCAGCTTTAAATCGGTTAGCGGGAGTCCCACGAATGAGCAGTTCTTC.

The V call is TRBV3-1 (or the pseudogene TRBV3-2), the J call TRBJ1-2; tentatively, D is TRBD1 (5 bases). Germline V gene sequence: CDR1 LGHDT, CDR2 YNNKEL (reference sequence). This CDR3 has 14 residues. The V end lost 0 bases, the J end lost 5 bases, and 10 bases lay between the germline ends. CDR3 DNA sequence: TGTGCCAGCAGCCAAGAGTTTGGGGGGTATGGCTACACCTTC. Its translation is CASSQEFGGYGYTF.

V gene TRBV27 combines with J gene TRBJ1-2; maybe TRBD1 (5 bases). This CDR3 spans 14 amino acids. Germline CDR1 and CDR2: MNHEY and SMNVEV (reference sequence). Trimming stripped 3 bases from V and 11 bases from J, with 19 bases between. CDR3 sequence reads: CASSFHQGESRYTF. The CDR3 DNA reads TGTGCCAGCAGTTTCCATCAGGGAGAAAGTCGTTACACCTTC.

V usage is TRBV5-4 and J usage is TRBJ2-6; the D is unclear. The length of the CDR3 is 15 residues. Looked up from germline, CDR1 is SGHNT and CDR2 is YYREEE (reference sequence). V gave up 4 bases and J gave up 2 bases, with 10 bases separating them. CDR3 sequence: CASSPRGAGANVLTF. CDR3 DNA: TGTGCCAGCAGCCCCCGAGGAGCTGGGGCCAACGTCCTGACTTTC.

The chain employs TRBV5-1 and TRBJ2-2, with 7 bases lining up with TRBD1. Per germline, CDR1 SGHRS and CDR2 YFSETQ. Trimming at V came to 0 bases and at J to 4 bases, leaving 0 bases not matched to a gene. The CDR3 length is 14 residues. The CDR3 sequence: CASSLDRGTGELFF. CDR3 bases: TGCGCCAGCAGCTTGGACAGGGGCACCGGGGAGCTGTTTTTT.

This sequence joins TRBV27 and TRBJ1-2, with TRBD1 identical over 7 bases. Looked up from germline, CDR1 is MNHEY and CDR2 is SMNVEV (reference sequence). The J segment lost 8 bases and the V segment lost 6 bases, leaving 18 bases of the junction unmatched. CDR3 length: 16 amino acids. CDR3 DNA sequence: TGTGCCAGCAGCTTAGTAGTTAGGCTAGGGGGCAGGGGCTACACCTTC. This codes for CASSLVVRLGGRGYTF.